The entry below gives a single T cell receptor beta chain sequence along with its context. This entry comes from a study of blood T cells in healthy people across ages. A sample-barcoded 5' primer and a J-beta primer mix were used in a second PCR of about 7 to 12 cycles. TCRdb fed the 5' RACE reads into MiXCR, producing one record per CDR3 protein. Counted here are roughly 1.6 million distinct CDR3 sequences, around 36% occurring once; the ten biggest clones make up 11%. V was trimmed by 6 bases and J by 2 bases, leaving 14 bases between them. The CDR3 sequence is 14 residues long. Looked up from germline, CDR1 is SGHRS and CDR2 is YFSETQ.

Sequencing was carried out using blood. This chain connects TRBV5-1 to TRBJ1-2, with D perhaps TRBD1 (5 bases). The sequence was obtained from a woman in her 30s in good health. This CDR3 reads CASTRTGVNYGYTF. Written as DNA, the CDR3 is TGCGCCAGCACCCGTACAGGAGTCAACTATGGCTACACCTTC.